The 24 T cell receptor beta chains below all came from one sample that was sequenced in a study of Ad26.COV2.S vaccination and SARS-CoV-2 variants. Some clones are missing from TCRdb's copy, which holds only in-frame ones; the method was immunoSEQ multiplex PCR. Among about 180,000 clones, around 88% were seen once, and the ten largest hold more than 4.5%. Source: peripheral blood, taken after recovery from COVID-19. The source is a human donor who had recovered from COVID-19.

This clone occurred once. The V call is TRBV27, the J call TRBJ2-1, with 10 bases lining up with TRBD1. V dropped 4 bases and J dropped 0; count of bases not matched to a gene: 3. The CDR3 covers 16 residues. CDR1 is MNHEY and CDR2 is SMNVEV in the germline V gene (reference sequence). In DNA, the CDR3 is TGTGCCAGCAGTTCGACAGGGGGCGCCTCCTACAATGAGCAGTTCTTC. It specifies CASSSTGGASYNEQFF.

This chain uses TRBV6-1 with TRBJ2-3; the D gene is possibly TRBD2 (7 bases). The CDR3 spans 15 residues. Germline V gives CDR1 MNHNS, CDR2 SASEGT. V dropped 3 bases and J dropped 0 bases, with 10 bases sitting between them. The CDR3 here is CASSERGRSTDTQYF. The CDR3 DNA reads as TGTGCCAGCAGTGAGCGGGGGCGGAGCACAGATACGCAGTATTTT.

This chain joins TRBV4-2 and TRBJ2-3; weak D call: TRBD1 (6 bases). Germline V CDR1 and CDR2: LGHNA, YNFKEQ. The V end was cut by 4 bases, the J end by 3 bases, with 14 bases between. The CDR3 consists of 15 residues. The CDR3 nucleotides read TGTGCCAGCAGCCGCCAGTTACAGGGAACAGATACGCAGTATTTT. It translates to CASSRQLQGTDTQYF.

V and J are TRBV27 and TRBJ1-3; D is undetermined. Germline V gene sequence: CDR1 MNHEY, CDR2 SMNVEV (reference sequence). V lost 5 bases, J lost 0 bases, and 11 bases lay in between. The CDR3 runs 15 residues. CDR3 in DNA: TGTGCCAGCAGTCTCGGACGGTCCTCTGGAAACACCATATATTTT. Translation: CASSLGRSSGNTIYF.

The gene calls are TRBV9 and TRBJ2-3; D is undetermined. CDR1 is SGDLS and CDR2 is YYNGEE in the germline V gene. Trimming left V 7 bases short and J 4 bases short, with 7 bases between. The CDR3 sequence is 11 residues long. The DNA for the CDR3 is TGTGCCAGCGCTCTTTCAGATACGCAGTATTTT. It translates to CASALSDTQYF.

The V call is TRBV11-2, the J call TRBJ2-7; 13 bases agree with TRBD2. The CDR3 covers 14 residues. Germline V gives CDR1 SGHAT, CDR2 FQNNGV. V lost 8 bases to trimming and J lost 2 bases; unmatched junction nucleotides: 3. CDR3 sequence (DNA): TGTGCCAGCCGGACTAGCGGGAGAACCTACGAGCAGTACTTC. This encodes CASRTSGRTYEQYF.

This clone was observed a few times. The chain uses TRBV2 and TRBJ1-1; a weak D match, TRBD1 (5 bases). The CDR3 has 12 amino acids. V was cut by 7 bases and J by 4 bases, with 10 bases left in between. CDR1 and CDR2 from the germline V gene are SNHLY and FYNNEI. The chain's CDR3 is CASIGGGTEAFF. The CDR3, as DNA: TGTGCCAGCATCGGGGGAGGCACTGAAGCTTTCTTT.

The chain joins TRBV15 to TRBJ2-7; D is ambiguous. The V and J ends lost 0 bases and 2 bases respectively, with 11 bases between them. This CDR3 comprises 15 residues. Germline V lookup: CDR1 LNHNV, CDR2 YYDKDF (reference sequence). The CDR3 nucleotides read TGTGCCACCAGCAGAGATCCGGGTCGTACCTACGAGCAGTACTTC. Amino acid sequence: CATSRDPGRTYEQYF.

The chain links TRBV28 to TRBJ2-5; 7 bases fit TRBD2. The J segment lost 5 bases and the V segment lost 3 bases, leaving 12 bases of the junction unmatched. The CDR3 runs to 16 residues. CDR1 and CDR2 from the germline V gene are MDHEN and SYDVKM. The CDR3 DNA reads as TGTGCCAGCAGTTTGGGGGGGGTAAACTGGAGGGAGACCCAGTACTTC. Amino acid sequence: CASSLGGVNWRETQYF.

The J gene is TRBJ2-4, the V gene TRBV7-9, with 9 bases aligning to TRBD2. The junction had 12 bases not matched to a gene; V was cut back by 6 bases and J by 6 bases. CDR1 is SEHNR, CDR2 FQNEAQ, per germline (reference sequence). The CDR3 runs 16 residues. The CDR3, as DNA: TGTGCCAGCAGACCTAGTAGCGGGGGAACCTCAAACATTCAGTACTTC. It is translated as CASRPSSGGTSNIQYF.

This sequence joins TRBV29-1 and TRBJ2-1, with 10 bases fitting TRBD1. CDR3 length: 14 residues. Germline assignment: CDR1 SQVTM and CDR2 ANQGSEA. Trimming at V came to 1 base and at J to 7 bases, leaving 4 bases not matched to a gene. CDR3: CSVEGGQGRNEQFF. CDR3 DNA: TGCAGCGTTGAAGGGGGACAGGGGAGGAATGAGCAGTTCTTC.

The chain employs TRBV29-1 and TRBJ2-6; 11 bases fit TRBD1. The V and J ends lost 1 base and 2 bases, in that order; junction bases with no gene match: 1. The CDR3 consists of 16 residues. CDR1 SQVTM and CDR2 ANQGSEA come from the germline V gene. The CDR3, as DNA: TGCAGCGTTGAAGGGACAGGGGGCGCTGGGGCCAACGTCCTGACTTTC. It is translated as CSVEGTGGAGANVLTF.

The CDR3 region is CASSPALRGRGEQFF. CDR3 DNA sequence: TGTGCCAGCAGCCCGGCGTTGCGCGGGAGGGGTGAGCAGTTCTTC. V usage is TRBV5-6 and J usage is TRBJ2-1; 9 positions match TRBD2. Germline values: CDR1 SGHDT, CDR2 YYEEEE. The V segment lost 4 bases and the J segment 9 bases; nucleotides outside the gene matches: 11. This CDR3 comprises 15 residues.

This rearrangement joins TRBV5-4 to TRBJ2-1; 13 nucleotides align to TRBD2. The CDR3 totals 18 residues. J was trimmed by 6 bases and V by 7 bases; bases with no gene match: 16. The germline V gene encodes CDR1 SGHNT and CDR2 YYREEE (reference sequence). The CDR3 bases are TGTGCCAGCTACCGGGGGGGACTAGCGGGACCCGGCCGCAATGAGCAGTTCTTC. Protein: CASYRGGLAGPGRNEQFF.

The V gene is TRBV2, the J gene TRBJ1-5; D call uncertain. From germline, CDR1 is SNHLY and CDR2 FYNNEI. V was clipped by 4 bases and J by 3 bases, with 10 bases between them. The CDR3 consists of 14 residues. The chain's CDR3 is CASSGAFLNQPQHF. DNA for the CDR3: TGTGCCAGCAGTGGGGCGTTCCTCAATCAGCCCCAGCATTTT.

J is TRBJ1-2 and V is TRBV7-3, with TRBD1 matching 8 bases. Germline CDR1 SGHTA, CDR2 FQGTGA. The CDR3 covers 16 residues. The ends lost 2 bases at V and 4 bases at J; junction bases unmatched: 9. CDR3 coding DNA: TGTGCCAGCAGCTTAGGGCAGGGGGCCTTCCCCTATGGCTACACCTTC. Protein: CASSLGQGAFPYGYTF.

J is TRBJ1-5 and V is TRBV5-6; D call uncertain. Germline CDR1 SGHDT, CDR2 YYEEEE. Trimming shortened V by 0 bases and J by 6 bases, and 4 bases separated the two germline ends. CDR3 size: 12 residues. CDR3: CASSLGTQPQHF. The CDR3 nucleotides read TGTGCCAGCAGCTTGGGAACTCAGCCCCAGCATTTT.

The V and J genes are TRBV15 and TRBJ2-2, with 14 bases matching TRBD2. Germline V CDR1 and CDR2: LNHNV, YYDKDF (reference sequence). The CDR3 spans 15 residues. V was pared by 5 bases and J by 8 bases, with 4 bases of the junction left unmatched. CDR3 protein: CATSRTSGGPGELFF. As DNA, the CDR3 is TGTGCCACCAGCCGGACTAGCGGGGGGCCGGGGGAGCTGTTTTTT.

This chain uses TRBV2 with TRBJ2-3, with D possibly TRBD2 on 6 matching bases. V lost 3 bases to trimming and J lost 0 bases, with 7 bases between them. Germline V lookup: CDR1 SNHLY, CDR2 FYNNEI. This CDR3 has 14 residues. CDR3 DNA sequence: TGTGCCAGCAGTGAGGGACTGAGCACAGATACGCAGTATTTT. It specifies CASSEGLSTDTQYF.

V is TRBV3-1 (or the pseudogene TRBV3-2) and J is TRBJ2-1; 8 bases are a match to TRBD2. V dropped 3 bases and J dropped 8; count of bases not matched to a gene: 15. The germline CDR1 and CDR2 sequences are LGHDT and YNNKEL (reference sequence). The CDR3 consists of 17 residues. This CDR3 reads CASSHPGGGGSSYEQFF. The CDR3 DNA sequence: TGTGCCAGCAGCCACCCCGGGGGGGGCGGGAGTAGCTATGAGCAGTTCTTC.

The chain couples TRBV28 to TRBJ2-5; D remains ambiguous. The germline V gene has CDR1 MDHEN and CDR2 SYDVKM. The germline V and J ends were trimmed by 5 bases and 2 bases, with 15 bases remaining between them. This CDR3 is built from 15 residues. The CDR3 DNA is TGTGCCAGCAGTCCCAGTGGCACCGCTCAAGAGACCCAGTACTTC. It yields the protein CASSPSGTAQETQYF.

To note about this clone: Germline and junction disagree at one end, which may indicate a read error. The gene calls are TRBV3-1 (or the pseudogene TRBV3-2) and TRBJ2-2, with a possible D match to TRBD2 (5 bases). Looked up from germline, CDR1 is LGHDT and CDR2 is YNNKEL (reference sequence). The CDR3 covers 17 residues. Here the CDR3 reads CASSQPLHRVVHRGAVF. The DNA for the CDR3 is TGTGCCAGCAGCCAACCCCTGCACCGGGTGGTTCACCGGGGAGCTGTTTTT.

The J gene is TRBJ2-3, the V gene TRBV6-5; 9 bases match TRBD2. J lost 4 bases, V lost 0 bases, and 2 bases had no gene match. CDR1 is MNHEY, CDR2 SVGAGI, per germline. CDR3 length: 15 residues. CDR3 sequence (DNA): TGTGCCAGCAGTTACTCCCTAGCGGGGCCAGATACGCAGTATTTT. Translated: CASSYSLAGPDTQYF.

The chain has TRBV5-1 and TRBJ1-2; D is ambiguous. This CDR3 spans 11 amino acids. The V gene's germline CDR1 is SGHRS and CDR2 YFSETQ. Deletions cut 4 bases from V and 6 bases from J, with 7 bases between. CDR3 nucleotides: TGCGCCAGCAGCGCTTCCGATGGCTACACCTTC. Protein product: CASSASDGYTF. The full variable domain, with the rest looked up from reference TRBV5-1 and TRBJ1-2, is KAGVTQTPRYLIKTRGQQVTLSCSPISGHRSVSWYQQTPGQGLQFLFEYFSETQRNKGNFPGRFSGRQFSNSRSEMNVSTLELGDSALYLCASSASDGYTFGSGTRLTVV.